This T cell receptor (beta chain) emerged from a study of blood T cell repertoires in COVID-19. This table comes from immunoSEQ multiplex PCR, and its TCRdb copy is limited to in-frame clones, with some not included. The data hold 160,000 or so clones, with 82% observed a single time. This clonotype was obtained from an older woman with acute or convalescent COVID-19. The sample consisted of peripheral blood.

This CDR3 reads CASSPHGQGYTF. The DNA for the CDR3 is TGTGCCAGCAGCCCACACGGACAGGGCTACACCTTC. The rearrangement links TRBV11-3 to TRBJ1-2, with D possibly being TRBD1 (6 bases). CDR3 size: 12 residues. Trimming stripped 5 bases from V and 8 bases from J, with 12 bases between. Germline CDR1 reads SGHNT; CDR2 reads YENEEA.